This T cell receptor (beta chain) was captured in a study of shared clonotypes between healthy human individuals. Study conclusions and caveats: Estimated richness values were generally larger in naive subsets than in memory subsets.

With respect to this clone: Its antigen is as yet unknown.

V lost 1 base and J lost 3, with 10 bases in between. Germline CDR1 SGHAT, CDR2 FQNNGV. The CDR3 runs to 14 residues. Produced via immunoSEQ multiplex PCR; TCRdb's table is partial and in-frame only. Counted here are over 2 million clones, roughly 96% occurring once; the ten biggest clones make up roughly 0.13%. The chain is built from TRBV11-2 and TRBJ2-7; the D gene is possibly TRBD1 (5 bases). This TCR was recovered from a man between 18 and 35 years old in good health. The sequenced material came from naive CD4+ T cells sorted from blood. Subset reported: CD45RA+ positively selected. This CDR3 reads CASSLGGGYYEQYF. The DNA of the CDR3 is TGTGCCAGCAGCTTAGGGGGCGGCTACTACGAGCAGTACTTC.